This entry describes one T cell receptor beta chain. The target of this receptor is not known. Per-base quality was not reported, and no clone a single base away is much larger than it. This entry comes from a study of T cell responses to AZD1222 COVID-19 vaccine (dated by TCRdb to 2020 to 2022). For the study in its entirety: AZD1222 recipients whose second dose came at about 4 weeks and those whose second dose came at about 12 weeks were combined into one group, since spike-specific TCR depth and breadth did not differ between the two schedules. TCR sequencing covered over 230 trial participants: 207 given two doses of AZD1222 and 26 given two doses of MenACWY control vaccine. Enrollment into the trials was organized by age into subgroups of 18-55, 56-69 and 70-plus years, and those subgroups contained around 150, 28 and 57 TCR-sequenced participants, respectively.

The CDR3 regions of human TCRbeta chains were subjected to immunosequencing. Turning to the authors' computational methods: Repertoire TCRs were checked for matches against a reference library of SARS-CoV-2-specific TCRs that had been generated using the MIRA antigen-specificity platform. Breadth was defined as the fraction of unique TCRs that were SARS-CoV-2-associated. Depth was defined as the fraction of total T cells that were SARS-CoV-2-associated. Using the MIRA data, each spike-specific TCR was assigned both to the spike region to which the TCR was reactive and to a CD4 or CD8 class. Log10-transformed breadth and depth values were compared by one-way ANOVA with Sidak's multiple comparisons tests. TCRdb limited this immuneACCESS table to in-frame rearrangements with V and J called. A share of clones is missing; checked studies link under half to unresolved V genes, and the rest is unexplained. V and J calls and clone size follow that table, whereas D and trimming were derived from the DNA. The sample includes under 200,000 clones, with just over 90% observed a single time. About 1.4% of the sample is in the top ten clones.

Results the study describes overall, beyond this receptor: Conclusions about previously exposed vaccinees are limited, since just five or six AZD1222 recipients were seropositive for SARS-CoV-2 at baseline. Participants were mostly white British, with more females than males. The authors suggested clonal diversity may have been underestimated. Epitopes outside the regions mutated in the B.1.351 and B.1.1.7 variants were reportedly recognized by nearly half of the unique spike-specific TCRs. In the small 56-69-year group, the increase in depth fell short of significance, most likely because of low power. Because no samples from the day 14 peak response were available, repertoires could be characterized only after the peak T cell response. The vaccine-associated CD4 TCRs covered the entire spike protein, and the dominant responses fell in regions 160-218 and 743-854. A significant rise in spike-specific TCR breadth and depth was observed after two AZD1222 doses relative to day 0 and relative to MenACWY recipients.

The CDR3 starts with the cysteine, ends with the phenylalanine, and has 15 residues. Only the CDR3 portion is preserved as DNA: 45 bases, with reading frame beginning at the first base. Deletion took 9 bases off V and 2 bases off J, with a span of 20 bases between the germline ends. As encoded in the germline V gene, CDR1 is SGHDT while CDR2 is YYEEEE. According to the study, the label for this sample's time point signals: baseline before first vaccination. Vaccinee samples were obtained from the UK trials COV001 and COV002, which included a single-blind randomized controlled phase 2/3 trial of AZD1222 (ChAdOx1 nCoV-19) in healthy adults. For TCRbeta chain sequencing, PBMC samples were collected from trial participants at day 0 and at day 28 after the second dose.

The sequenced sample was peripheral blood, obtained on day 0 of AZD1222 vaccination. The sequence joins TRBV5-6 to TRBJ2-5; possibly the D gene is TRBD1, per 6 matching bases. This TCR was sampled from an adult in good health. This receptor has the CDR3 CAIPLGWGQQETQYF. The bases are TGTGCCATCCCACTTGGGTGGGGGCAACAAGAGACCCAGTACTTC.